Reported below is one T cell receptor beta chain. Produced via immunoSEQ multiplex PCR; TCRdb's table is partial and in-frame only. The data hold over 85,000 clones, with about four fifths observed a single time. The source of the sample is a study of control samples from healthy donors and cancer patients. The receptor comes from a man in his 70s with lung cancer. The sequenced sample consisted of PBMCs.

Written as DNA, the CDR3 is TGTGCCGGGGGGAGGGACAGTTGGTTCTTC. This encodes CAGGRDSWFF. The chain has TRBV30 and TRBJ2-1, with D perhaps given as TRBD1 or TRBD2 (7 bases each). Germline CDR1 GTSNPN, CDR2 SVGIG (reference sequence). The CDR3 contains 10 residues. Trimming stripped 8 bases from V and 15 bases from J, with 17 bases between.